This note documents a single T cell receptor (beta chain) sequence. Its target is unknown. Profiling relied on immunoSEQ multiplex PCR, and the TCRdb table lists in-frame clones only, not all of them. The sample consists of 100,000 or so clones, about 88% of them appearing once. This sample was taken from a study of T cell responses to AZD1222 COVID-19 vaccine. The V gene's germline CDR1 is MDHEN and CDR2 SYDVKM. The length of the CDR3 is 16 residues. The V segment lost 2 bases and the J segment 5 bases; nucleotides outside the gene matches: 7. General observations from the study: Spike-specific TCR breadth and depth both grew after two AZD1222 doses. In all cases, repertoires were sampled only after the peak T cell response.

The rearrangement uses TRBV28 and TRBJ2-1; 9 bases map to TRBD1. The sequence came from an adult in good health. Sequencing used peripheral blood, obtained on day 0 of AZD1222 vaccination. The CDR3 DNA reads TGTGCCAGCAGTTTACTTCGGGACAGGGTTGACAATGAGCAGTTCTTC. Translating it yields CASSLLRDRVDNEQFF.